This T cell receptor (beta chain) was obtained from a study of Graves' ophthalmopathy and Graves' hyperthyroidism. Study summary: Peripheral blood sampling preceded any treatment and occurred at initial diagnosis. Findings and limits, study-wide: Ophthalmopathy progression was predicted with around 71% sensitivity and about 72% specificity.

CDR1 and CDR2 (germline): SNHLY, FYNNEI. The CDR3 is 16 amino acids. Trimming pared 2 bases from V and 1 base from J, leaving 14 bases between. This clonotype was observed many times. Its target is unknown. Amplification targeted the TCR beta CDR3 regions, with RNA transcripts as the source material. A first-round RT-PCR used HTBI primers, followed by a second-round multiplex PCR. A single record per CDR3 protein comes from TCRdb applying MiXCR to the multiplex PCR reads. The sample records about 740,000 distinct CDR3 sequences, about 44% being singletons. Clinicians made diagnoses from clinical symptoms, serum thyroxine, TRAb, thyroid ultrasound and orbital computed tomography. PBMCs had their origin in fresh peripheral blood (approximately 10 ml).

Sequencing was carried out using peripheral blood. The chain has TRBV2 and TRBJ1-1, with D hard to call. The TCR originated in an adult man with Graves' ophthalmopathy. The CDR3 DNA reads as TGTGCCAGCAGTGAAAAAGGATCCCTGGGGAACACTGAAGCTTTCTTT. It specifies CASSEKGSLGNTEAFF.